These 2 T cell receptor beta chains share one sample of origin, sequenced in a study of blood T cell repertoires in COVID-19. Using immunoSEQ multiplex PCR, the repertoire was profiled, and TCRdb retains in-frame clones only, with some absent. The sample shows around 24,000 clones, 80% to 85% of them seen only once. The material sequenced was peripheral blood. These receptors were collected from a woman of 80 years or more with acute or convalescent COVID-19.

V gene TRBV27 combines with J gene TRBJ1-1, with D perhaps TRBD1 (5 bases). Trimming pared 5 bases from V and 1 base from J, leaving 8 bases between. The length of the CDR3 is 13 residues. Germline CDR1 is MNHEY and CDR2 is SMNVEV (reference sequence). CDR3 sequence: CASSPGQNTEAFF. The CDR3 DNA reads TGTGCCAGCAGTCCCGGACAGAACACTGAAGCTTTCTTT.

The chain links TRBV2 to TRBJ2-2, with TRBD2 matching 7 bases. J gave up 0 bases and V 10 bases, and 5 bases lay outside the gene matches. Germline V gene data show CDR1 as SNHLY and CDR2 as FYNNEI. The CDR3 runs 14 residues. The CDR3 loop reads CATQSGANTGELFF. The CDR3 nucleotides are TGTGCCACCCAAAGCGGGGCGAACACCGGGGAGCTGTTTTTT.